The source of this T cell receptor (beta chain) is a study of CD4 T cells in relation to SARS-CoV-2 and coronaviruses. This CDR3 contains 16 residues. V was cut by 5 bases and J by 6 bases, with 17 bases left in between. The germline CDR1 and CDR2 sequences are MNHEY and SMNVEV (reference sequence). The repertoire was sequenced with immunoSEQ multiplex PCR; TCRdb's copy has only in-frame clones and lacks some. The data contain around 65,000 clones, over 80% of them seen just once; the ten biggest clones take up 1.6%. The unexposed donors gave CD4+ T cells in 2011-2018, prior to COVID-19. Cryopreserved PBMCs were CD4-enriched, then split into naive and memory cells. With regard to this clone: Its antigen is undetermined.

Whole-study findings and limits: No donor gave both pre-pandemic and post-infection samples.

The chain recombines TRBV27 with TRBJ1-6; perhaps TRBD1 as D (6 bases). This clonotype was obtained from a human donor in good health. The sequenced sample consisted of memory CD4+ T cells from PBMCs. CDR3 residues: CASSPRRGQINSPLHF. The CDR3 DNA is TGTGCCAGCAGTCCTCGTAGAGGACAGATTAATTCACCCCTCCACTTT.